The clone carrying this TCR beta chain was detected once. The germline V gene encodes CDR1 KGHSH and CDR2 LQKENI. CDR3 length: 14 residues. V lost 5 bases to trimming and J lost 5 bases, with 15 bases between them. The source of the sample is a study of shared clonotypes between healthy human individuals. This table comes from immunoSEQ multiplex PCR, and its TCRdb copy is limited to in-frame clones, with some not included. The sample carries 600,000 to 750,000 clones, roughly two thirds recorded once. The split of CD4+ cells yielded CD45RA+ naive and CD45RA-negative memory subsets. Material for sequencing was memory CD4+ T cells sorted from blood. Subset described: CD45RA-negative fraction. This chain uses TRBV18 with TRBJ2-5, with a tentative D call TRBD2 (6 bases). The sequence derives from a woman in her 30s in good health. The CDR3 DNA sequence: TGTGCCAGCTCAAGGCGGGGCATCGGGGAGACCCAGTACTTC. This sequence encodes CASSRRGIGETQYF.